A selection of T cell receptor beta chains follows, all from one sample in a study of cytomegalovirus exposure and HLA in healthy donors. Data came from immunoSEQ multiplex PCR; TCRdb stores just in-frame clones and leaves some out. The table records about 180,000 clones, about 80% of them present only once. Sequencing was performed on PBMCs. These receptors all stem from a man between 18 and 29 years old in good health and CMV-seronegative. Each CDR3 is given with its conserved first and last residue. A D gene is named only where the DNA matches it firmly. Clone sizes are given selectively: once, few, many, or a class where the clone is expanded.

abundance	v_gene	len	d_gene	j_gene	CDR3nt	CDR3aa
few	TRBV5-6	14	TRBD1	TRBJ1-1	TGTGCCAGCAGCTCTAACAGGGGGGACACTGAAGCTTTCTTT	CASSSNRGDTEAFF
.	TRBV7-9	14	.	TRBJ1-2	TGTGCCAGCAGCTTAGGGGGGCAGGGCTATGGCTACACCTTC	CASSLGGQGYGYTF
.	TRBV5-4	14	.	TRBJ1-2	TGTGCCAGCTCCGGTGATTCGGGGAACTATGGCTACACCTTC	CASSGDSGNYGYTF
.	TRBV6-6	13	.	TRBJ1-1	TGTGCCAGCAGTTACTCGGGCAGCCAGGCAGCTTTCTTT	CASSYSGSQAAFF
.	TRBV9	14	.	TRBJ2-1	TGTGCCAGCAGCGTAGACGAGGGTTACAATGAGCAGTTCTTC	CASSVDEGYNEQFF
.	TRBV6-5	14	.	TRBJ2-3	TGTGCCAGCAGTTTCCCGGGTAGCACAGATACGCAGTATTTT	CASSFPGSTDTQYF
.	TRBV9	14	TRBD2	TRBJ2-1	TGTGCCAGCAGCGTCCTAGCGGGGGGGTCGGAGCAGTTCTTC	CASSVLAGGSEQFF
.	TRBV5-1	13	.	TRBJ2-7	TGCGCCAGCAGCTTGGGACTGTCAGTTGAGCAGTACTTC	CASSLGLSVEQYF
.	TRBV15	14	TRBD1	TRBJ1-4	TGTGCCACTAGCTGGGACAGGGGGCCAGAAAAACTGTTTTTT	CATSWDRGPEKLFF
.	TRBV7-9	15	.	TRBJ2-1	TGTGCCAGCAGCTTAGCCGAAACATCCTACAATGAGCAGTTCTTC	CASSLAETSYNEQFF
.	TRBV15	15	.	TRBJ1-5	TGTGCCACCAGCAGGGCCCAGGAAAAATATCAGCCCCAGCATTTT	CATSRAQEKYQPQHF
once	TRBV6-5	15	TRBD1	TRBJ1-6	TGTGCCAGCAGTAGCCCGGGACAGGGAAATTCACCCCTCCACTTT	CASSSPGQGNSPLHF
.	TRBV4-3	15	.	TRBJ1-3	TGCGCCAGCAGCCAAGACAGAAACTCTGGAAACACCATATATTTT	CASSQDRNSGNTIYF
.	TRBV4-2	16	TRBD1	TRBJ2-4	TGTGCCAGCAGAAGCGACAGGGTGGGTGCCAAAAACATTCAGTACTTC	CASRSDRVGAKNIQYF
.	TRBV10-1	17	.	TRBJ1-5	TGCGCCAGCAGTGAGTCGATGGCAGGAATTCCGAATCAGCCCCAGCATTTT	CASSESMAGIPNQPQHF
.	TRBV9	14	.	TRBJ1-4	TGTGCCAGCAGCGCTCGGACTCGGGGTGAAAAACTGTTTTTT	CASSARTRGEKLFF
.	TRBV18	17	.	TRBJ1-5	TGTGCCAGCTCACCACCGCCGCGGTCCTCCAGCAATCAGCCCCAGCATTTT	CASSPPPRSSSNQPQHF
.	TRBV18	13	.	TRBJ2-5	TGTGCCAGCTCACCTCGGAGGCAAGAGACCCAGTACTTC	CASSPRRQETQYF
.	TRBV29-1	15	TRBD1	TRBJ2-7	TGCAGCGTCCTTTCCCCGGGACAGGGGGCCTACGAGCAGTACTTC	CSVLSPGQGAYEQYF
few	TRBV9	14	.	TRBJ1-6	TGTGCCAGCAGCGTACGGGGAGGTAATTCACCCCTCCACTTT	CASSVRGGNSPLHF
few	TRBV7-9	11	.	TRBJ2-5	TGTGCCAGCAGCTTAGTGTGGAGGCTTCACTTC	CASSLVWRLHF
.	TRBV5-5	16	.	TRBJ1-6	TGTGCCAGCAGCTTTACAAGTGGCTCCTATAATTCACCCCTCCACTTT	CASSFTSGSYNSPLHF
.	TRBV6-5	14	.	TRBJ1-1	TGTGCCAGCAGTCTACAGGGTTGGAACACTGAAGCTTTCTTT	CASSLQGWNTEAFF
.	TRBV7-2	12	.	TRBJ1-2	TGTGCCAGCAGTTCTCAGGGATATGGCTACACCTTC	CASSSQGYGYTF
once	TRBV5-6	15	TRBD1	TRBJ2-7	TGTGCCAGCAGCTTGGCGGGACAGCTATCCTACGAGCAGTACTTC	CASSLAGQLSYEQYF
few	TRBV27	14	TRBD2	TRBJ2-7	TGTGCCAGCAGGGGACTAGCGGGGAACTACGAGCAGTACTTC	CASRGLAGNYEQYF
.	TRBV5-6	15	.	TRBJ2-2	TGTGCCAGCAGCTTGGTAGGGGCCGGCACCGGGGAGCTGTTTTTT	CASSLVGAGTGELFF
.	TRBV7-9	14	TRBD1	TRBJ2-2	TGTGGCATATTGGACAGGGATCGAGTAGGGGAGCTGTTTTTT	CGILDRDRVGELFF
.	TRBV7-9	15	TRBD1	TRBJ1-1	TGTGCCAGCAGCGCGGGACAGGGGATGAACACTGAAGCTTTCTTT	CASSAGQGMNTEAFF
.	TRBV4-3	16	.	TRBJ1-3	TGCGCCAGCAGCCCTGACTGGGTGAGCTCTGGAAACACCATATATTTT	CASSPDWVSSGNTIYF
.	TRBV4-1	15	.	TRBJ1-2	TGCGCCAGCAGCCAAGAAGCGGGCCTAATGTGGGGCTACACCTTC	CASSQEAGLMWGYTF
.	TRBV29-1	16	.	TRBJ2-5	TGCAGCGTTGAAGAGGACAGCAAAGGGTTACCCGAGACCCAGTACTTC	CSVEEDSKGLPETQYF
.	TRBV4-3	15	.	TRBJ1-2	TGCGCCAGCAGCCAAGGGTTGGGAGGATTATCCGGCTACACCTTC	CASSQGLGGLSGYTF
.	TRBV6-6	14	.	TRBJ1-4	TGTGCCAGCAGGGAAAGAGGGCGGGATGAAAAACTGTTTTTT	CASRERGRDEKLFF
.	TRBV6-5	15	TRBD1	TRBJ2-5	TGTGCCAGCAGAATCGGGACAGGGAGGCAAGAGACCCAGTACTTC	CASRIGTGRQETQYF
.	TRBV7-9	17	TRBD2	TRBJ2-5	TGTGCCAGCAGCCCGGGGGACCGACTAGCGGGGTGGGAGACCCAGTACTTC	CASSPGDRLAGWETQYF
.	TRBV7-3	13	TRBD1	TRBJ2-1	TGTGCCAGCAGCGTAACAGGGGTCTATGAGCAGTTCTTC	CASSVTGVYEQFF
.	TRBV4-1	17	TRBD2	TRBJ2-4	TGCGCCAGCAGCCAAGATAGGGAGGCTAGCGGCGAAAACATTCAGTACTTC	CASSQDREASGENIQYF
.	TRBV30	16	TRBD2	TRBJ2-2	TGTGCCTGGATGAGAGTGGCTAGCGGGAACACCGGGGAGCTGTTTTTT	CAWMRVASGNTGELFF
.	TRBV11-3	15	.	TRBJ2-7	TGTGCCAGCAGCTCTACAGGGTACCTGTCCTACGAGCAGTACTTC	CASSSTGYLSYEQYF
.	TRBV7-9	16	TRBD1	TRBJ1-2	TGTGCCAGCAGCTCTACGACAGGGTATTCCAACTATGGCTACACCTTC	CASSSTTGYSNYGYTF
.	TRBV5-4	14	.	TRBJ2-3	TGTGCCAGCAGCCCGAGGTCCGGCACAGATACGCAGTATTTT	CASSPRSGTDTQYF
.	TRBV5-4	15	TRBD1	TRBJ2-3	TGTGCCAGCAGCTTCACAGGGGGCGCGTTAGATACGCAGTATTTT	CASSFTGGALDTQYF
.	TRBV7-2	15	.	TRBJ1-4	TGTGCCAGCAGCTTAGTCGGGACAAGTAATGAAAAACTGTTTTTT	CASSLVGTSNEKLFF
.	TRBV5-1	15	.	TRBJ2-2	TGCGCCAGCAGCCGCCTAGCGCGGAACACCGGGGAGCTGTTTTTT	CASSRLARNTGELFF
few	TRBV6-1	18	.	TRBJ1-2	TGTGCCAGCAGTGAAGATTGGGGCAGGGGCTCCTCTAACTATGGCTACACCTTC	CASSEDWGRGSSNYGYTF
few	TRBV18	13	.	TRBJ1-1	TGTGCCAGCTCACGGGGGCTGAACACTGAAGCTTTCTTT	CASSRGLNTEAFF